This entry concerns a single T cell receptor (beta chain). The primer mix had 60 Vbeta and 13 Jbeta primers. Clones were sequenced by immunoSEQ multiplex PCR, and TCRdb holds only the in-frame ones, with some missing. This table has over 150,000 clones, 84% appearing once. The CDR3 covers 18 residues. J gave up 0 bases and V 0 bases, and 8 bases lay outside the gene matches. Germline loops: CDR1 LNHNV, CDR2 YYDKDF (reference sequence). The data derive from a study of cytomegalovirus exposure and HLA in healthy donors. J is TRBJ2-7 and V is TRBV15; 10 bases align to TRBD2. Sequencing was performed on PBMCs. The origin of this receptor is a girl aged 2 to 10 in good health and CMV-seropositive. The CDR3 DNA reads TGTGCCACCAGCAGAGACGCTAGCGGGAGCGTAAACTCCTACGAGCAGTACTTC. Translating gives CATSRDASGSVNSYEQYF.